This T cell receptor beta chain originates from a study of blood T cell repertoires in COVID-19. V was clipped by 3 bases and J by 1 base, with 10 bases between them. CDR1 KGHSH and CDR2 LQKENI come from the germline V gene. This CDR3 comprises 15 residues. Data came from immunoSEQ multiplex PCR; TCRdb stores just in-frame clones and leaves some out. This table holds around 130,000 clones, around 89% found once. The V call is TRBV18, the J call TRBJ2-4; D is perhaps TRBD2 (5 bases). The sequenced material came from peripheral blood. The receptor was derived from a man in his 70s with active or convalescent COVID-19. The CDR3 region is CASSPPGSAKNIQYF. The CDR3 DNA reads as TGTGCCAGCTCACCCCCGGGGTCTGCCAAAAACATTCAGTACTTC.